This T cell receptor beta chain was documented in a study of blood T cell repertoires in COVID-19. This clone is a singleton in its sample. Germline CDR1 and CDR2: LNHDA and SQIVND (reference sequence). The CDR3 is made up of 15 amino acids. V shed 4 bases and J shed 8 bases, with 17 bases lying between them. The method was immunoSEQ multiplex PCR; TCRdb's version includes in-frame clones alone and lacks a portion of them. The table has about 250,000 clones, roughly 81% seen once; the top ten hold about 7%. The sequencing sample was made of PBMCs or T cells enriched from blood (not recorded which). The chain carries TRBV19 and TRBJ2-2; a possible D gene is TRBD1 (6 bases). This sequence was found in a woman aged 50 to 60 who had been exposed to COVID-19. CDR3 loop: CASSKGNRAKGELFF. DNA for the CDR3: TGTGCCAGTAGTAAGGGGAACAGGGCGAAAGGGGAGCTGTTTTTT. The full variable domain, rest sourced from reference TRBV19 and TRBJ2-2, is DGGITQSPKYLFRKEGQNVTLSCEQNLNHDAMYWYRQDPGQGLRLIYYSQIVNDFQKGDIAEGYSVSREKKESFPLTVTSAQKNPTAFYLCASSKGNRAKGELFFGEGSRLTVL.